The present T cell receptor (beta chain) was sequenced within a study of shared clonotypes between healthy human individuals. Study-wide context: There were three CD4 naive, three CD4 memory, two CD8 naive and one CD8 memory plates per donor.

Trimming cost V 7 bases and J 4 bases, with 21 bases left between them. The CDR3 consists of 16 residues. Germline CDR1 SGHRS, CDR2 YFSETQ. Study outcomes and limitations: Naive CD4 clonotype sharing across several donors was 4% to 5%.

Naive CD8 cells, CD45RO-negative and positively selected for CCR7, excluded terminally differentiated effector memory CD45RA+ cells. Of note for this clone: Its antigen is still unknown.

Each PCR replicate from the sorted subsets contained 150 to 250 ng DNA, which is about 30,000 T cell genomes. The data were produced by immunoSEQ multiplex PCR, yet TCRdb's version contains in-frame clones alone and is incomplete. The sample holds 650,000 to 800,000 clones, about 91% seen once. This receptor was identified in a man aged 30 to 39 in good health. The sample comprised naive CD8+ T cells sorted from blood. The V gene is TRBV5-1, the J gene TRBJ2-1, with a tentative D call TRBD2 (5 bases). DNA of the CDR3: TGCGCCAGCGCAGACTATATGGGGTTCGGGTACAATGAGCAGTTCTTC. Encoded protein: CASADYMGFGYNEQFF.